Sequencing of this T cell receptor (beta chain) was carried out in a study of shared clonotypes between healthy human individuals. Study background: Three CD4 naive, three CD4 memory, two CD8 naive and one CD8 memory plate were used per donor.

Naive CD8 cells lacked CD45RO and underwent positive selection for CCR7, leaving out terminally differentiated effector memory CD45RA+ cells. Caucasian adults residing in Nashville, Tennessee made up all the donors. Profiled with immunoSEQ multiplex PCR; TCRdb holds only in-frame clones, not every one. This table holds roughly 770,000 clones, roughly 96% found once. This clone came up a few times. This sequence was found in a man between 25 and 39 years old in good health. Source material: naive CD8+ T cells sorted from blood.

CDR3 residues: CASSQSVHYGYTF. The DNA for the CDR3 is TGTGCCAGCAGCCAATCGGTTCACTATGGCTACACCTTC. V usage is TRBV16 and J usage is TRBJ1-2; no reliable D call. The CDR3 runs 13 residues. CDR1 KGHSY and CDR2 FQNENV come from the germline V gene. V was clipped by 0 bases and J by 3 bases, with 5 bases between them.